This T cell receptor beta chain derives from a study of regulatory T cells in long-lasting Graves disease. iRepertoire HTBI primers and Arm-PCR of CDR3 regions built TCR beta libraries. TCRdb itself ran the multiplex PCR reads through MiXCR, one entry per CDR3 protein. The sample records hundreds of thousands of distinct CDR3 sequences, around 11% being singletons. This clonotype appeared many times. Sample time point: newly diagnosed GD, antithyroid drugs for less than 3 months. PBMC-derived RNA was used for the TCR library. The CDR3 sequence is 14 residues long. V was shortened by 4 bases and J by 5 bases, with 14 bases between the two germline ends. Germline CDR1 reads ENHRY; CDR2 reads SYGVKD. The sample was also linked to a second study, of T cells in Graves' hyperthyroidism and ophthalmopathy. As that study records: Onset of ophthalmopathy came a median approximately 6.5 months after the model predicted it.

The receptor was isolated from a young woman with Graves disease. The sequences come from peripheral blood mononuclear cells (PBMCs), collected at new diagnosis, from a patient treated with antithyroid drugs. This sequence joins TRBV10-3 and TRBJ1-1, with a weak D call TRBD1 (6 bases). The CDR3 reads CAISGSPGTTEAFF. The DNA of the CDR3 is TGTGCCATCAGTGGGAGTCCAGGGACAACTGAAGCTTTCTTT.